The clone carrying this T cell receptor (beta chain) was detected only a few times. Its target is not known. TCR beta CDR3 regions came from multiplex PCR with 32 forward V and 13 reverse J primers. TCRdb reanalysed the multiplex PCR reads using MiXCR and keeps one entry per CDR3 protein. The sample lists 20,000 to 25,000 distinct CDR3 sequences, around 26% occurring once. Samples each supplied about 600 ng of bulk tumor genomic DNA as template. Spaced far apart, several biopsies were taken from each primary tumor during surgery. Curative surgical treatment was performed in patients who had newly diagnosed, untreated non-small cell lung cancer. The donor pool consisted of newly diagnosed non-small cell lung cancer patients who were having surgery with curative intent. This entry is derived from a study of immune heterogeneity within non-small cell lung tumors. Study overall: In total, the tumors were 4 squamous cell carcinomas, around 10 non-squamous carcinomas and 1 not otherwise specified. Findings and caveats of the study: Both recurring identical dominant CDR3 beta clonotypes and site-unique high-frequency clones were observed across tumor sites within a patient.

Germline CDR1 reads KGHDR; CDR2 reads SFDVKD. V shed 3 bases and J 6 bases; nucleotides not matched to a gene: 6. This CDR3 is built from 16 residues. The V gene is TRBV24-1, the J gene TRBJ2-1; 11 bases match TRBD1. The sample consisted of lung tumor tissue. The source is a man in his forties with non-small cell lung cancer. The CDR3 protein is CATSDQGQGAVNEQFF. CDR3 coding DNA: TGTGCCACCAGTGATCAAGGACAGGGGGCAGTCAATGAGCAGTTCTTC.